The sequence of this T cell receptor beta chain was determined in a study of PD-1 blockade in classical Hodgkin lymphoma. Every patient had relapsed following autologous stem cell transplantation, and cohorts differed in brentuximab vedotin exposure. The CDR3 totals 16 residues. In germline, CDR1 is WSHSY, CDR2 SAAADI. The V and J ends lost 7 bases and 4 bases, in that order; junction bases with no gene match: 11. Method: immunoSEQ multiplex PCR; TCRdb's copy keeps in-frame clones and lacks some. The repertoire has approximately 6,700 clones, approximately 84% of them found once; the top ten carry 25% to 35%.

The chain links TRBV10-2 to TRBJ2-5, with TRBD1 identical over 11 bases. The sequence was collected from a human donor with classical Hodgkin lymphoma. The sequencing here drew on peripheral blood mononuclear cells (PBMCs), taken at baseline. The CDR3, as DNA: TGCGCCAGCATCCGGGACAGGGGGTTAGGTCGAGAGACCCAGTACTTC. It encodes CASIRDRGLGRETQYF.